These 6 T cell receptor beta chains were all obtained from the same sample, sequenced in a study of T-cell reconstitution after alpha-beta-depleted transplantation in children. Unique molecular identifiers were incorporated during preparation of the TCRbeta library. TCRdb reanalysed the PCR reads using MiXCR and keeps one entry per CDR3 protein. The sample comprises a few hundred thousand distinct CDR3 sequences, 27% of which are singletons, and about 35% rests with the top ten. This specimen consisted of PBMCs, obtained before TCRalphabeta/CD19-depleted stem cell transplant. The receptors were gathered from a boy in the first two years of life with Wiskott-Aldrich syndrome, due to receive a stem cell transplant.

The chain has TRBV12-3 or TRBV12-4 and TRBJ2-1; the match to TRBD1 covers 9 bases. CDR3 size: 12 residues. J lost 8 bases, V lost 10 bases, and 6 bases had no gene match. For the CDR3, the DNA is TGTGCCACGGGGACAGGGAGAGATGAGCAGTTCTTC. The encoded protein is CATGTGRDEQFF.

This clonotype was seen more than once but under ten times. The chain carries TRBV4-1 and TRBJ2-5; a weak D match, TRBD1 (6 bases). Trimming removed 4 bases at V and 6 bases at J, with 12 bases between. Germline V gene lookup returns CDR1 MGHRA and CDR2 YSYEKL. The CDR3 totals 13 residues. DNA of the CDR3: TGCGCCAGCAGCCTGGACAGAGGCCAGACCCAGTACTTC. This translates into CASSLDRGQTQYF.

Only a few counts were recorded for this clonotype. The gene calls are TRBV7-2 and TRBJ2-3; D is possibly TRBD1 or TRBD2 (5 bases each). CDR1 SGHTA and CDR2 FQGNSA come from the germline V gene. Between the trimmed V and J ends, which lost 1 base and 11 bases, there was a span of 13 bases. This CDR3 is 13 amino acids long. This chain's CDR3 is CASSLEWGTQQYF. CDR3 nucleotide sequence: TGTGCCAGCAGCTTAGAATGGGGGACCCAGCAGTATTTT.

V and J are TRBV11-2 and TRBJ2-2; D is undetermined. V lost 5 bases to trimming and J lost 1 base, with 20 bases between them. This CDR3 contains 18 residues. The germline gives CDR1 SGHAT, CDR2 FQNNGV. The CDR3 DNA sequence: TGTGCCAGCAGCCTGCTCCAAGGGTGGCCCCGGAACACCGGGGAGCTGTTTTTT. It encodes CASSLLQGWPRNTGELFF.

The chain carries TRBV5-1 and TRBJ1-1, with 8 bases matching TRBD1. Germline CDR1 reads SGHRS; CDR2 reads YFSETQ. The CDR3 runs to 13 residues. V was clipped by 7 bases and J by 5 bases; unmatched bases: 7. The CDR3 DNA is TGCGCCAGCGGGACAGGCCTTAATACTGAAGCTTTCTTT. It yields the protein CASGTGLNTEAFF.

The chain recombines TRBV28 with TRBJ2-7, with TRBD2 identical over 10 bases. Germline V gene sequence: CDR1 MDHEN, CDR2 SYDVKM. This CDR3 is 16 amino acids long. V lost 2 bases and J lost 3; bases outside the gene matches: 7. The CDR3 protein is CASSLRTSGFLYEQYF. The DNA for the CDR3 is TGTGCCAGCAGTTTACGGACTAGCGGTTTCCTCTACGAGCAGTACTTC.